These T cell receptor beta chains were read from a single sample in a study of blood T cell repertoires in COVID-19. The protocol was immunoSEQ multiplex PCR, while the TCRdb copy is restricted to in-frame clones and leaves out a portion. The sample consists of 250,000 or so clones, 75% to 85% of them appearing once. Sample: peripheral blood. All receptors derive from a woman between 65 and 79 years old with acute or convalescent COVID-19. Both conserved end residues are part of each CDR3. A D gene is named only where the DNA matches it firmly. Clone size, where shown, is once, few, many, or a class for clones that have expanded.

clone size: .
J gene: TRBJ1-3
V gene: TRBV19
D gene: .
CDR3 DNA: TGTGCCAGTAATCGGGATTTCTCTGGAAACACCATATATTTT
CDR3 protein: CASNRDFSGNTIYF

clone size: .
J gene: TRBJ1-3
V gene: TRBV9
D gene: TRBD1
CDR3 DNA: TGTGCCAGCAGCGTAGAACTTCCAGCGACAGGGCCTATCTCTGGAAACACCATATATTTT
CDR3 protein: CASSVELPATGPISGNTIYF

clone size: .
J gene: TRBJ1-1
V gene: TRBV18
D gene: .
CDR3 DNA: TGTGCCAGCTCCTTTGAAGGGACAGAAGCTTTCTTT
CDR3 protein: CASSFEGTEAFF

clone size: .
J gene: TRBJ1-1
V gene: TRBV19
D gene: TRBD1
CDR3 DNA: TGTGCCAGTAGGCCAGGACAGGGCCAAATAATGAACACTGAAGCTTTCTTT
CDR3 protein: CASRPGQGQIMNTEAFF

clone size: once
J gene: TRBJ1-5
V gene: TRBV19
D gene: TRBD1
CDR3 DNA: TGTGCCAGTAGTATAGACGACAGGGTGGGATATCAGCCCCAGCATTTT
CDR3 protein: CASSIDDRVGYQPQHF

clone size: .
J gene: TRBJ1-6
V gene: TRBV5-6
D gene: .
CDR3 DNA: TGTGCCAGCAGCCTGGGGGCACCTCACTATAATTCACCCCTCCACTTT
CDR3 protein: CASSLGAPHYNSPLHF

clone size: once
J gene: TRBJ1-2
V gene: TRBV19
D gene: .
CDR3 DNA: TGTGCCAGTAGTCTACAGGGTTATGGCTACACCTTC
CDR3 protein: CASSLQGYGYTF

clone size: .
J gene: TRBJ1-2
V gene: TRBV5-1
D gene: TRBD1
CDR3 DNA: TGCGCCAGCAGCTTGAGACAGGGAGACTATGGCTACACCTTC
CDR3 protein: CASSLRQGDYGYTF

clone size: .
J gene: TRBJ1-2
V gene: TRBV18
D gene: .
CDR3 DNA: TGTGCCAGCTCACCCGGCAGGAACTATGGCTACACCTTC
CDR3 protein: CASSPGRNYGYTF

clone size: .
J gene: TRBJ1-2
V gene: TRBV6-2/TRBV6-3
D gene: TRBD1
CDR3 DNA: TGTGCCAGCAGTTACGGGACAGGAACCGGCTACACCTTC
CDR3 protein: CASSYGTGTGYTF

clone size: .
J gene: TRBJ1-4
V gene: TRBV7-2
D gene: TRBD1
CDR3 DNA: TGTGCCAGCAGCGCCCGGATGACAGGGGGGATTGAAAAACTGTTTTTT
CDR3 protein: CASSARMTGGIEKLFF

clone size: .
J gene: TRBJ2-7
V gene: TRBV4-2
D gene: TRBD1
CDR3 DNA: TGTGCCAGCAGCCAAGATACGAGGAGGACAGGGGGCTTGTACGAGCAGTACTTC
CDR3 protein: CASSQDTRRTGGLYEQYF

clone size: .
J gene: TRBJ2-2
V gene: TRBV6-6
D gene: TRBD1
CDR3 DNA: TGTGCCAGCAGCAAGAGGCAGGGACAGGGTACCGGGGAGCTGTTTTTT
CDR3 protein: CASSKRQGQGTGELFF

clone size: .
J gene: TRBJ2-7
V gene: TRBV28
D gene: TRBD1
CDR3 DNA: TGTGCCAGCCACGACCCCGGGACAGGGGCTTACGAGCAGTACTTC
CDR3 protein: CASHDPGTGAYEQYF

clone size: few
J gene: TRBJ1-2
V gene: TRBV18
D gene: .
CDR3 DNA: TGTGCCAGCTCACCCGCGGAGAGGAGCTACACCTTC
CDR3 protein: CASSPAERSYTF

clone size: .
J gene: TRBJ1-3
V gene: TRBV7-2
D gene: .
CDR3 DNA: TGTGCCAGCAGGGCGGGGGGCTCTGGAAACACCATATATTTT
CDR3 protein: CASRAGGSGNTIYF

clone size: few
J gene: TRBJ1-1
V gene: TRBV6-5
D gene: .
CDR3 DNA: TGTGCCAGCAGTTACTCTATATTGGCCGGGACTGAAGCTTTCTTT
CDR3 protein: CASSYSILAGTEAFF

clone size: .
J gene: TRBJ2-1
V gene: TRBV19
D gene: .
CDR3 DNA: TGTGCCAGTAGTATCGGGGGAGCATTCTCCTACAATGAGCAGTTCTTC
CDR3 protein: CASSIGGAFSYNEQFF

clone size: .
J gene: TRBJ1-1
V gene: TRBV18
D gene: TRBD1
CDR3 DNA: TGTGCCAGCTCACCACCCTCTCAGGGGGACGCAGAAGCTTTCTTT
CDR3 protein: CASSPPSQGDAEAFF

clone size: .
J gene: TRBJ1-1
V gene: TRBV30
D gene: .
CDR3 DNA: TGTGCCTGGGGGGAGGGGATTTTAAACACTGAAGCTTTCTTT
CDR3 protein: CAWGEGILNTEAFF

clone size: .
J gene: TRBJ1-2
V gene: TRBV5-1
D gene: .
CDR3 DNA: TGCGCCAGCAGCTACCGCGAGGATGGCTACACCTTC
CDR3 protein: CASSYREDGYTF

clone size: .
J gene: TRBJ2-1
V gene: TRBV24-1
D gene: TRBD1
CDR3 DNA: TGTGCCACCAGTGACAGGGGGTTGAGGAATGAGCAGTTCTTC
CDR3 protein: CATSDRGLRNEQFF

clone size: .
J gene: TRBJ1-1
V gene: TRBV2
D gene: .
CDR3 DNA: TGTGCCAGCAGTGAGTTGGGAGGGAGGGCTGAAGCTTTCTTT
CDR3 protein: CASSELGGRAEAFF

clone size: few
J gene: TRBJ1-5
V gene: TRBV28
D gene: TRBD1
CDR3 DNA: TGTGCCATCCGGTTTTCGGCCGGGACAGGGGGCCGATATAGCAATCAGCCCCAGCATTTT
CDR3 protein: CAIRFSAGTGGRYSNQPQHF

clone size: many
J gene: TRBJ2-7
V gene: TRBV30
D gene: .
CDR3 DNA: TGTGCCTGGAGTTTTGGGGGGAGCTCCTACGAGCAGTACTTC
CDR3 protein: CAWSFGGSSYEQYF

clone size: .
J gene: TRBJ1-4
V gene: TRBV5-1
D gene: .
CDR3 DNA: TGCGCCAGCAGCCGGCAGGGTGTCGGGGAAAAACTGTTTTTT
CDR3 protein: CASSRQGVGEKLFF

clone size: .
J gene: TRBJ2-2
V gene: TRBV5-1
D gene: TRBD2
CDR3 DNA: TGCGCCAGCAGCTTGAGGGCGGGGGGTTCCACCGGGGAGCTGTTTTTT
CDR3 protein: CASSLRAGGSTGELFF

clone size: few
J gene: TRBJ1-4
V gene: TRBV27
D gene: .
CDR3 DNA: TGTGCCAGCAGTTCACGTGGCACATGGGGCGTTAATGAAAAACTGTTTTTT
CDR3 protein: CASSSRGTWGVNEKLFF

clone size: .
J gene: TRBJ1-2
V gene: TRBV12-3/TRBV12-4
D gene: TRBD1
CDR3 DNA: TGTGCCAGCAGTGGGGACAGCTATGGCTACACCTTC
CDR3 protein: CASSGDSYGYTF

clone size: few
J gene: TRBJ1-5
V gene: TRBV9
D gene: TRBD1
CDR3 DNA: TGTGCCAGCAGCGATTCACAGGGGAATCAGCCCCAGCATTTT
CDR3 protein: CASSDSQGNQPQHF

clone size: .
J gene: TRBJ2-3
V gene: TRBV19
D gene: .
CDR3 DNA: TGTGCCAGTAGTATGCTCTTTGGGCGGGGCACAGATACGCAGTATTTT
CDR3 protein: CASSMLFGRGTDTQYF

clone size: .
J gene: TRBJ1-2
V gene: TRBV4-3
D gene: .
CDR3 DNA: TGCGCCAGCAGCCAAGGGCAGGCCTCTCGTGGTTTCTATGGCTACACCTTC
CDR3 protein: CASSQGQASRGFYGYTF

clone size: .
J gene: TRBJ1-2
V gene: TRBV5-4
D gene: TRBD1
CDR3 DNA: TGTGCCAGCAGCTTGGGCGGCCAGGGGGCCCTTATGGGTGGCTACACCTTC
CDR3 protein: CASSLGGQGALMGGYTF

clone size: .
J gene: TRBJ1-5
V gene: TRBV7-2
D gene: .
CDR3 DNA: TGTGCCAGCAGCTTTGGGGCTGTCAATCAGCCCCAGCATTTT
CDR3 protein: CASSFGAVNQPQHF

clone size: .
J gene: TRBJ2-1
V gene: TRBV6-2/TRBV6-3
D gene: .
CDR3 DNA: TGTGCCAGCAGTTCCACTAGGAACTACAATGAGCAGTTCTTC
CDR3 protein: CASSSTRNYNEQFF

clone size: .
J gene: TRBJ2-2
V gene: TRBV28
D gene: .
CDR3 DNA: TGTGCCAGCAGTTTGGAGATCGGGGAGCTGTTTTTT
CDR3 protein: CASSLEIGELFF

clone size: .
J gene: TRBJ1-4
V gene: TRBV18
D gene: .
CDR3 DNA: TGTGCCAGCTCCCCTCCTCGGACATCAACTAATGAAAAACTGTTTTTT
CDR3 protein: CASSPPRTSTNEKLFF

clone size: .
J gene: TRBJ1-2
V gene: TRBV28
D gene: .
CDR3 DNA: TGTGCCAGCAGTTTATTGGCAGGGCTATCCTATGGCTACACCTTC
CDR3 protein: CASSLLAGLSYGYTF

clone size: few
J gene: TRBJ1-2
V gene: TRBV4-2
D gene: TRBD1
CDR3 DNA: TGTGCCAGCAGCCAAGAGGCGGGACAGGGGTTGGGCTACACCTTC
CDR3 protein: CASSQEAGQGLGYTF

clone size: .
J gene: TRBJ1-3
V gene: TRBV9
D gene: TRBD1
CDR3 DNA: TGTGCCAGCAGCGCAACAGGGGTGGCTGGAAACACCATATATTTT
CDR3 protein: CASSATGVAGNTIYF